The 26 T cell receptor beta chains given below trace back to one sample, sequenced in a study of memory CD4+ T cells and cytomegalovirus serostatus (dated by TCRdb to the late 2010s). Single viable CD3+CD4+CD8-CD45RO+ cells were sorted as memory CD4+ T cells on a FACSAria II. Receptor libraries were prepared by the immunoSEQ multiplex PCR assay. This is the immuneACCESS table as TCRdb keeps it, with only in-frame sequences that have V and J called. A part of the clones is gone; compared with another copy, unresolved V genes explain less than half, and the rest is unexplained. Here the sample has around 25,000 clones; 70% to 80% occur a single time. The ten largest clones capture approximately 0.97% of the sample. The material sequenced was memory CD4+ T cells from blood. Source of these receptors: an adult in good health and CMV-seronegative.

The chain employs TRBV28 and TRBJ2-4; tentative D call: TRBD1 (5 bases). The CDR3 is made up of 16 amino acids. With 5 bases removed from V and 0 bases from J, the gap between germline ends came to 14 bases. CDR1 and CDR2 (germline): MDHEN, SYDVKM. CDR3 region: CASSTDSTLAKNIQYF. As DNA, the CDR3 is TGTGCCAGCAGTACCGACAGCACCCTAGCCAAAAACATTCAGTACTTC.

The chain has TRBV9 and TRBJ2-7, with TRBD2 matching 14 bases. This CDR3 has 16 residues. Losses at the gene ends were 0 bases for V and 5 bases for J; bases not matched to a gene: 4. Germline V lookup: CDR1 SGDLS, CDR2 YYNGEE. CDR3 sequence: CASSVGGTSGSHEQYF. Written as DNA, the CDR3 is TGTGCCAGCAGCGTAGGGGGGACTAGCGGGAGCCACGAGCAGTACTTC.

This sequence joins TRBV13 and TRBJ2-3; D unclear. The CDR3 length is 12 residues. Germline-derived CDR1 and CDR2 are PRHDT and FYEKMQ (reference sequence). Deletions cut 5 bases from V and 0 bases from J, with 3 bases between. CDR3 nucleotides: TGTGCCAGCAGCCACAGCACAGATACGCAGTATTTT. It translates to CASSHSTDTQYF.

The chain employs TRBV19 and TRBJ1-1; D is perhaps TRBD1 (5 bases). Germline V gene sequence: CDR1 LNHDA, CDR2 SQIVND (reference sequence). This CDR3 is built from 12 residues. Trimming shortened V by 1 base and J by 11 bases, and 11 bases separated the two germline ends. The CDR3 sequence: CASSIVGERAFF. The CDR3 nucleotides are TGTGCCAGTAGTATAGTGGGGGAGAGGGCTTTCTTT.

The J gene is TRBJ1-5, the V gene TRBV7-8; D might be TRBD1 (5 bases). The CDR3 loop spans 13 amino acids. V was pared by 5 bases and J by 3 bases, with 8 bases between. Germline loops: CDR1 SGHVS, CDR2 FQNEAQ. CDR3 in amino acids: CASSLGHNQPQHF. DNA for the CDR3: TGTGCCAGCAGCCTCGGACACAATCAGCCCCAGCATTTT.

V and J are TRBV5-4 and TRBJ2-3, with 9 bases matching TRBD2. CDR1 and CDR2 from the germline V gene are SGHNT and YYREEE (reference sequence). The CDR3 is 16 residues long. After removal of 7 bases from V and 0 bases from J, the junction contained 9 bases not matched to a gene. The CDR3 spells CASEVGGRASTDTQYF. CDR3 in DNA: TGTGCCAGCGAAGTTGGCGGGAGGGCTAGCACAGATACGCAGTATTTT.

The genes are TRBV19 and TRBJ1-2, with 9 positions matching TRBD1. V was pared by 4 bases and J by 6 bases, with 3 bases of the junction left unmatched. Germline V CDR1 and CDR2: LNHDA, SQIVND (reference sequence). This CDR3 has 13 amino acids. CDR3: CASSRDRDDGYTF. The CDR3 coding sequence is TGTGCCAGTAGTAGGGACAGGGATGATGGCTACACCTTC.

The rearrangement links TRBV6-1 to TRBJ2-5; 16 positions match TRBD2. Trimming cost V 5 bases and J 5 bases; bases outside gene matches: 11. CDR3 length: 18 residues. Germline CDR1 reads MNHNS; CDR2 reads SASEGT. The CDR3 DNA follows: TGTGCCAGCAGTAAAGGGACTAGCGGGAGGGGGGTCGTGGAGACCCAGTACTTC. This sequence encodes CASSKGTSGRGVVETQYF.

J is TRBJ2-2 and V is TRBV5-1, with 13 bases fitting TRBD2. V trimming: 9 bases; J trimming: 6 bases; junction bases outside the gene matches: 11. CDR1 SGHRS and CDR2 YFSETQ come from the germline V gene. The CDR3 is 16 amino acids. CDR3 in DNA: TGCGCCAAACTGGGACAGACTAGCGGGGGGTCCGGGGAGCTGTTTTTT. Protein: CAKLGQTSGGSGELFF.

Written as DNA, the CDR3 is TGTGCCAGCAGCTTCGGGTCGGGGGGCGGAACTGAAGCTTTCTTT. Amino acids: CASSFGSGGGTEAFF. The chain employs TRBV7-9 and TRBJ1-1; D is possibly TRBD1 (6 bases). Between the trimmed V and J ends, which lost 3 bases and 5 bases, there was a span of 16 bases. This CDR3 comprises 15 residues. Germline values: CDR1 SEHNR, CDR2 FQNEAQ (reference sequence).

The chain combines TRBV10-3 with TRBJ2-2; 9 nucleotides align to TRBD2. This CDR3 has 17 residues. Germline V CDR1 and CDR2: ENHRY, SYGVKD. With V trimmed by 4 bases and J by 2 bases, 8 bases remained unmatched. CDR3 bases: TGTGCCATCAGTGGCCTGGGGGGACTAGCTAACACCGGGGAGCTGTTTTTT. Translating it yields CAISGLGGLANTGELFF.

Here the CDR3 DNA reads TGTGCCAGCAGTTTACAAACAGGGGGAGGATATGGCTACACCTTC. Translation: CASSLQTGGGYGYTF. The J gene is TRBJ1-2, the V gene TRBV27, with 8 bases fitting TRBD1. This CDR3 has 15 residues. V lost 2 bases to trimming and J lost 5 bases; unmatched junction nucleotides: 7. The germline CDR1 and CDR2 sequences are MNHEY and SMNVEV (reference sequence).

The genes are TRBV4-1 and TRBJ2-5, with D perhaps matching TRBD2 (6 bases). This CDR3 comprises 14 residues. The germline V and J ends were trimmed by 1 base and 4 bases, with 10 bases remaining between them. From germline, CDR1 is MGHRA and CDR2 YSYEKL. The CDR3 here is CASSQGRGGETQYF. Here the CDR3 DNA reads TGCGCCAGCAGCCAAGGGCGGGGAGGAGAGACCCAGTACTTC.

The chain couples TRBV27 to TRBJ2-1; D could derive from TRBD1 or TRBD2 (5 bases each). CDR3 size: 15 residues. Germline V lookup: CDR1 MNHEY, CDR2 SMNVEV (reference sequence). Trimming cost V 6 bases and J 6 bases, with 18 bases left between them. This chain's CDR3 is CASRSRVGTRNEQFF. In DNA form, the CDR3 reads TGTGCCAGCAGATCACGGGTAGGGACCCGCAATGAGCAGTTCTTC.

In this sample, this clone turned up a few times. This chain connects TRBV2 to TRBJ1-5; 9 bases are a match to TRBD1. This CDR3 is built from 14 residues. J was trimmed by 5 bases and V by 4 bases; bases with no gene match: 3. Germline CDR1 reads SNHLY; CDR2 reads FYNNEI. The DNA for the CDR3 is TGTGCCAGCAGTGCGGACAGGGGTCATCAGCCCCAGCATTTT. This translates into CASSADRGHQPQHF.

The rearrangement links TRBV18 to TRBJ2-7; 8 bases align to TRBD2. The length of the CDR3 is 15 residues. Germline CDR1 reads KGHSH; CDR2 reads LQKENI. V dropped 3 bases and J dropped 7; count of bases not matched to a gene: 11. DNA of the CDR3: TGTGCCAGCTCACCGTGGACTAGCAGAGTATCGGAGCAGTACTTC. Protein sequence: CASSPWTSRVSEQYF.

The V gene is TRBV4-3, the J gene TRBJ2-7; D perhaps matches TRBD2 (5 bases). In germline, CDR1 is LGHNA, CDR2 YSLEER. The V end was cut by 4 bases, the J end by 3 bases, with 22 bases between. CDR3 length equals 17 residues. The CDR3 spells CASSPLLGVERDYEQYF. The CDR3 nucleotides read TGCGCCAGCAGCCCCCTGCTGGGAGTAGAACGCGACTACGAGCAGTACTTC.

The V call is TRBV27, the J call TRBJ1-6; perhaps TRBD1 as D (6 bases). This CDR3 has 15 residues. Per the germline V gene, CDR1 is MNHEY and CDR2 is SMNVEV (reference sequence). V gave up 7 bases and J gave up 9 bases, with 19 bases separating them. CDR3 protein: CASTEQGSRASPLHF. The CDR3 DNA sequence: TGTGCCAGCACCGAACAGGGTAGTAGAGCTTCACCCCTCCACTTT.

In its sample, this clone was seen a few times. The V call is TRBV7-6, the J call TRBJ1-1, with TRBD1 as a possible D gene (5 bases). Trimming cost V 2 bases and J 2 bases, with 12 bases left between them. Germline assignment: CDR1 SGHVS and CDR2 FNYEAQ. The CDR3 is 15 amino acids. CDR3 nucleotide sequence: TGTGCCAGCAGCTTACAGGGTGGGCTTAACACTGAAGCTTTCTTT. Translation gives CASSLQGGLNTEAFF.

The CDR3 bases are TGTGCCAGTAGATTCGGGACAGGGGTAAATCAGCCCCAGCATTTT. Translation: CASRFGTGVNQPQHF. The chain has TRBV19 and TRBJ1-5, with TRBD1 identical over 10 bases. CDR1 is LNHDA, CDR2 SQIVND, per germline (reference sequence). The CDR3 runs 15 residues. V lost 6 bases to trimming and J lost 4 bases; unmatched junction nucleotides: 6.

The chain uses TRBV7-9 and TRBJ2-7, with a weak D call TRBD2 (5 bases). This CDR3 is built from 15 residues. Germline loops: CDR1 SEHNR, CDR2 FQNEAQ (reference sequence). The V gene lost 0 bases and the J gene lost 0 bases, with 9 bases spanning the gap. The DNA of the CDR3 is TGTGCCAGCAGCTTAGCGACGGGGAGCTCCTACGAGCAGTACTTC. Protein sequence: CASSLATGSSYEQYF.

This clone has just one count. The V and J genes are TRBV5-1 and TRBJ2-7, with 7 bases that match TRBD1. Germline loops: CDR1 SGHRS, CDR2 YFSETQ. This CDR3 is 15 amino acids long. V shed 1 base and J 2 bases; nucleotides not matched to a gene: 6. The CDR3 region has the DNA TGCGCCAGCAGCTTGTCCCCGGGACAGACCTACGAGCAGTACTTC. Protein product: CASSLSPGQTYEQYF.

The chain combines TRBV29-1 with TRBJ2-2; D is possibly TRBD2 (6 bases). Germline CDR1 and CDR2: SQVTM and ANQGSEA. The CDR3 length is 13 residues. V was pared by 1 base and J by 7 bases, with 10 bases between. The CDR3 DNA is TGCAGCGTTGAAGGCGGGGCAGGCGGGGAGCTGTTTTTT. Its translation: CSVEGGAGGELFF.

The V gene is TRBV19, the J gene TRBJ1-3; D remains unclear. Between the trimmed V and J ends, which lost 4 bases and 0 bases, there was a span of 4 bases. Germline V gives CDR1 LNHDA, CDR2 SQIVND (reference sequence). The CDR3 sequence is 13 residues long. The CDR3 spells CASSSISGNTIYF. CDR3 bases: TGTGCCAGTAGTAGCATCTCTGGAAACACCATATATTTT.

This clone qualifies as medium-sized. Here the CDR3 reads CASSPLGGKTNQPQHF. The CDR3 DNA is TGTGCCAGCAGTCCCCTGGGGGGAAAAACCAATCAGCCCCAGCATTTT. The V and J genes are TRBV28 and TRBJ1-5, with D perhaps matching TRBD1 (5 bases). Germline V CDR1 and CDR2: MDHEN, SYDVKM. The CDR3 has 16 residues. Deletions cut 5 bases from V and 3 bases from J, with 17 bases between. Filled out from reference TRBV28 and TRBJ1-5, the complete variable domain reads DVKVTQSSRYLVKRTGEKVFLECVQDMDHENMFWYRQDPGLGLRLIYFSYDVKMKEKGDIPEGYSVSREKKERFSLILESASTNQTSMYLCASSPLGGKTNQPQHFGDGTRLSIL.

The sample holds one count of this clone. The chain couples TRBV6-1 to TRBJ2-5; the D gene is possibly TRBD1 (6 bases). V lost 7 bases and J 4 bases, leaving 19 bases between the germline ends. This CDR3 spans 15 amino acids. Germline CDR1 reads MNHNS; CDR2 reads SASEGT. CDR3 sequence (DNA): TGTGCCAGCACCCGCCTTACAGGGTCGGGAGAGACCCAGTACTTC. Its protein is CASTRLTGSGETQYF.